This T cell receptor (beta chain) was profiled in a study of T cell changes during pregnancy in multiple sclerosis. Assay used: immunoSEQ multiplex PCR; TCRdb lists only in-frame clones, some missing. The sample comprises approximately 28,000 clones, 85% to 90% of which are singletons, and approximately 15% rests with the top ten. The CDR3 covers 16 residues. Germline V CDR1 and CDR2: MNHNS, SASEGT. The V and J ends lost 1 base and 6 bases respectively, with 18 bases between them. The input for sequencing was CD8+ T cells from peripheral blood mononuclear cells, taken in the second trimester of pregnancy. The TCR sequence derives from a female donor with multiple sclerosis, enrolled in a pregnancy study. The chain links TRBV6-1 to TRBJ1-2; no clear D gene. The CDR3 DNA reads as TGTGCCAGCAGTGAAGACGTGGGTCTCCGGGGTGATGGCTACACCTTC. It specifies CASSEDVGLRGDGYTF.